The present T cell receptor (beta chain) was sequenced within a study of T cell responses to AZD1222 COVID-19 vaccine. Points on this clone: Its antigen is unknown.

Study-wide findings and caveats: None of the repertoires were sampled until the peak T cell response had passed. Donor demographics were predominantly white British with a female majority; clonal diversity may be underestimated.

V was pared by 6 bases and J by 4 bases, with 15 bases between. The length of the CDR3 is 14 residues. The germline gives CDR1 KGHSH, CDR2 LQKENI. Assay: immunoSEQ multiplex PCR; the TCRdb copy retains only in-frame clones and omits some. Of 250,000 to 300,000 clones in the sample, almost 95% were seen once. The sequence came from an adult who received the AZD1222 COVID-19 vaccine. Sequences were derived from peripheral blood, sampled 28 days after the second AZD1222 dose. The chain links TRBV18 to TRBJ1-1; D unclear. The CDR3 nucleotides are TGTGCCAGCTCCCCTACTTCGGGGAGCACTGAAGCTTTCTTT. Translation gives CASSPTSGSTEAFF.